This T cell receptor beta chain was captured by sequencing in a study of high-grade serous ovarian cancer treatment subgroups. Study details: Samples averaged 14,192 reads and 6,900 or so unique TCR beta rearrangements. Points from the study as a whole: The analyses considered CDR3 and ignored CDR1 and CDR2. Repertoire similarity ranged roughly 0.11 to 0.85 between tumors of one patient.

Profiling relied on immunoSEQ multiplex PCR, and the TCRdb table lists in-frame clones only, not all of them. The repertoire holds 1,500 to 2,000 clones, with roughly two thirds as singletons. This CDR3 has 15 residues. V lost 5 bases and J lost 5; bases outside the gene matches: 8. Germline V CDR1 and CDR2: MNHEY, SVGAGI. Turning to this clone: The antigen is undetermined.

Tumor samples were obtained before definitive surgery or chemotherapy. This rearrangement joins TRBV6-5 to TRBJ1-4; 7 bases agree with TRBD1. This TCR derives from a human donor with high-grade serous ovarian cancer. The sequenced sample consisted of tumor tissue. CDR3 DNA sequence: TGTGCCAGCAGTCCTCTGGGGACAGAGAATGAAAAACTGTTTTTT. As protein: CASSPLGTENEKLFF.